This T cell receptor (beta chain) was found in a study of T cells in Graves' hyperthyroidism and ophthalmopathy. TCR beta CDR3 regions were amplified from RNA. TCR CDR3 underwent first-round RT-PCR with the HTBI primer set. TCRdb reanalysed the multiplex PCR reads using MiXCR and keeps one entry per CDR3 protein. Of around 690,000 distinct CDR3 sequences in the sample, 17% were seen once. Germline V gives CDR1 LNHDA, CDR2 SQIVND (reference sequence). J lost 1 base, V lost 4 bases, and 12 bases had no gene match. The CDR3 is 18 residues long. Sequencing used blood. The origin of this receptor is a man in his forties or fifties with Graves' hyperthyroidism. The V and J genes are TRBV19 and TRBJ2-3; the match to TRBD2 covers 9 bases. In nucleotides, the CDR3 is TGTGCCAGTAGTACCGCCTCGTACGCTAGCGGGGGCACAGATACGCAGTATTTT. Translating gives CASSTASYASGGTDTQYF.